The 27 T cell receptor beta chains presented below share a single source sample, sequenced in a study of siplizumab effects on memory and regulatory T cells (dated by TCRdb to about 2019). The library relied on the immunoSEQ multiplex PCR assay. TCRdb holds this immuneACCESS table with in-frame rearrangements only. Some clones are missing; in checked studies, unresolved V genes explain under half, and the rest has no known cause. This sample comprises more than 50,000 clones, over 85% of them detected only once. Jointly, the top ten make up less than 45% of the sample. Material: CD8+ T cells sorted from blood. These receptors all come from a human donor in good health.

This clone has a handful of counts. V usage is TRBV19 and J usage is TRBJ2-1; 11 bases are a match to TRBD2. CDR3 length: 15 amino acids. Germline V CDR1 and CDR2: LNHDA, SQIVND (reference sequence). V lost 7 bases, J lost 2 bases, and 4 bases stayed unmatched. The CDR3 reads CASTSGRPTYNEQFF. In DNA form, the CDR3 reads TGTGCCAGTACTAGCGGGAGGCCCACCTACAATGAGCAGTTCTTC.

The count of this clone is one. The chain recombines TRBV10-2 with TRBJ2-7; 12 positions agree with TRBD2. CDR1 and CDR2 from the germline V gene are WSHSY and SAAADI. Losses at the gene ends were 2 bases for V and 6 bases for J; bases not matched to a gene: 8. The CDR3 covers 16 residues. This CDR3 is CASSEVLAGGLREQYF. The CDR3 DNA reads TGCGCCAGCAGTGAGGTCCTAGCGGGAGGGCTTCGCGAGCAGTACTTC.

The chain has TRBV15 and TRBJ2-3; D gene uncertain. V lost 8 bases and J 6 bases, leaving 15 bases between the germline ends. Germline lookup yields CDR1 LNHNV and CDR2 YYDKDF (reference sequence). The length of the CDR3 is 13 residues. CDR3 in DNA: TGTGCCACCCGTTGGGATTATGACGATACGCAGTATTTT. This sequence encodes CATRWDYDDTQYF.

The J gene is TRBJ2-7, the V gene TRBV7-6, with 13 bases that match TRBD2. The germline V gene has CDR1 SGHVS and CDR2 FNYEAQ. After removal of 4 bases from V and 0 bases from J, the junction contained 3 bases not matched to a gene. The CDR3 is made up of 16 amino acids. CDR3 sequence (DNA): TGTGCCAGCAGCTGGGGGACTAGCGGGGCCTCCTACGAGCAGTACTTC. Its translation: CASSWGTSGASYEQYF.

The DNA for the CDR3 is TGTGCCAGCTCACCGAACCGGGCGGGAGTTTTCTATGAGCAGTTCTTC. Translated: CASSPNRAGVFYEQFF. The chain is built from TRBV18 and TRBJ2-1; 7 bases agree with TRBD2. The CDR3 runs to 16 residues. V was clipped by 3 bases and J by 8 bases; unmatched bases: 13. Germline CDR1 is KGHSH and CDR2 is LQKENI.

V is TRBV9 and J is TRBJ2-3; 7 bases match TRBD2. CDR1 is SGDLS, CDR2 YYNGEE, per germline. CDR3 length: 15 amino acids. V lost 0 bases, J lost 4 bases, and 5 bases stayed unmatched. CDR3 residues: CASSVVGRVSDTQYF. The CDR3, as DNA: TGTGCCAGCAGCGTAGTAGGGAGGGTCTCAGATACGCAGTATTTT.

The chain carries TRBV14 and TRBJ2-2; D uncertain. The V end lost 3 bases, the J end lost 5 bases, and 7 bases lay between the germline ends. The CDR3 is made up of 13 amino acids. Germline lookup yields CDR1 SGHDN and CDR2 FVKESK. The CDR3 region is CASSQLVTGELFF. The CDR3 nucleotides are TGTGCCAGCAGCCAGTTGGTTACCGGGGAGCTGTTTTTT.

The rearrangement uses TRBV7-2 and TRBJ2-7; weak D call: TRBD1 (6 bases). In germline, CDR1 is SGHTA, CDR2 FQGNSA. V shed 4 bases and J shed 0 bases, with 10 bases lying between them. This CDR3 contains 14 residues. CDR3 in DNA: TGTGCCAGCAGCTCCCGGGACACCTCCTACGAGCAGTACTTC. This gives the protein CASSSRDTSYEQYF.

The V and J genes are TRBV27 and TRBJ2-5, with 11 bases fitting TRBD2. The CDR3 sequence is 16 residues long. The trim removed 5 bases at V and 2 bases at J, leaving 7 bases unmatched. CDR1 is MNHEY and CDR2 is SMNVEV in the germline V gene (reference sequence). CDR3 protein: CASSPTLAGVQETQYF. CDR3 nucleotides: TGTGCCAGCAGTCCAACACTAGCGGGAGTTCAAGAGACCCAGTACTTC.

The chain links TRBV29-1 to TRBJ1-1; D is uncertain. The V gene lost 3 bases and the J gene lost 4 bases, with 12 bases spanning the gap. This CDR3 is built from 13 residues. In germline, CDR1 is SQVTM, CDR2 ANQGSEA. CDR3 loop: CSVEKGVGTEAFF. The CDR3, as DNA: TGCAGCGTTGAGAAGGGCGTGGGCACTGAAGCTTTCTTT.

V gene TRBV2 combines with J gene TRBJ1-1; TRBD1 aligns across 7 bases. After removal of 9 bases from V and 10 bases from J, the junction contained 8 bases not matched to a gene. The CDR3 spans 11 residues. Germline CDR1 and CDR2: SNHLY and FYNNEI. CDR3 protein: CASQQGLVAFF. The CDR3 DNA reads TGTGCCAGTCAACAGGGGCTCGTAGCTTTCTTT.

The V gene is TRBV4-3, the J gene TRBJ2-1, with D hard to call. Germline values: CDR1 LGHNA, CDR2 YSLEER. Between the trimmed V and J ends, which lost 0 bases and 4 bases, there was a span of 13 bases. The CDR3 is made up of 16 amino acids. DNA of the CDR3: TGCGCCAGCAGCCAAGAACCCGGGCTCTCGTACAATGAGCAGTTCTTC. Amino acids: CASSQEPGLSYNEQFF.

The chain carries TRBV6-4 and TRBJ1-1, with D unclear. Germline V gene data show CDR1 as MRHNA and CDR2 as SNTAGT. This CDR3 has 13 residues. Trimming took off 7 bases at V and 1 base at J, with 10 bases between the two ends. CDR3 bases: TGTGCCAGCATACGGACTGGGAACACTGAAGCTTTCTTT. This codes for CASIRTGNTEAFF.

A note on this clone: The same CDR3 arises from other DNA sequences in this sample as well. The CDR3 DNA follows: TGTGCCATCAGCGACCCAGGGTACGGCTATGGCTACACCTTC. It specifies CAISDPGYGYGYTF. This chain uses TRBV10-3 with TRBJ1-2, with a weak D call TRBD1 (5 bases). Germline lookup yields CDR1 ENHRY and CDR2 SYGVKD. The CDR3 length is 14 residues. Trimming removed 6 bases from V and 4 bases from J, with 15 bases in between.

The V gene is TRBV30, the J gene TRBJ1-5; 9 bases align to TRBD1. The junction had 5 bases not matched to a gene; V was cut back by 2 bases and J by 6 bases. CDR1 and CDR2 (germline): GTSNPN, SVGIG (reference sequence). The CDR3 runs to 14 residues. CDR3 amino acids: CAWSRGQGFQPQHF. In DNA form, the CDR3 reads TGTGCCTGGAGTAGGGGACAGGGTTTTCAGCCCCAGCATTTT.

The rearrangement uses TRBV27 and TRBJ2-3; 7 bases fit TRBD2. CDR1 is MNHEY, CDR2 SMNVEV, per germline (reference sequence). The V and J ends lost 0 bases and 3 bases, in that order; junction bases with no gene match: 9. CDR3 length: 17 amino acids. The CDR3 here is CASSLSHAGEATDTQYF. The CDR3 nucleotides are TGTGCCAGCAGTTTATCGCACGCGGGAGAGGCGACAGATACGCAGTATTTT.

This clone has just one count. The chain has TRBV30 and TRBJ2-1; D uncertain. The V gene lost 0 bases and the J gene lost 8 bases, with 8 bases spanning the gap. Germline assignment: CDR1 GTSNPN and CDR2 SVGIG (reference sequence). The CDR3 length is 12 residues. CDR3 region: CAWSVLSHEQFF. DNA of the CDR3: TGTGCCTGGAGTGTACTGAGCCATGAGCAGTTCTTC. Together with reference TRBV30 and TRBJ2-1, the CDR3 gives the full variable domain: SQTIHQWPATLVQPVGSPLSLECTVEGTSNPNLYWYRQAAGRGLQLLFYSVGIGQISSEVPQNLSASRPQDRQFILSSKKLLLSDSGFYLCAWSVLSHEQFFGPGTRLTVL.

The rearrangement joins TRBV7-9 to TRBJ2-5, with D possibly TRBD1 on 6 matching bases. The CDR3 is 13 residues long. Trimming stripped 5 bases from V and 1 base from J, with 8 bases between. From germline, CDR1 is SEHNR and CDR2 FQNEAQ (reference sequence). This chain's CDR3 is CASSRTAQETQYF. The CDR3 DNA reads TGTGCCAGCAGCAGGACAGCCCAAGAGACCCAGTACTTC.

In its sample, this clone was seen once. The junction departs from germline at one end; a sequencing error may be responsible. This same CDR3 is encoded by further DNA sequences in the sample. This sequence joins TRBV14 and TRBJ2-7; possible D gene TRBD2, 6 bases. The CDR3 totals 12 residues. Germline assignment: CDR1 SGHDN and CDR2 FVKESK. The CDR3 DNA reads TGTGCCAACAGCCAGACTAGCTACGAGCAGTACTTC. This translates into CANSQTSYEQYF.

This chain's CDR3 is CASSEPGGVPSPEAFF. CDR3 bases: TGTGCCAGCAGTGAACCAGGGGGAGTCCCATCCCCTGAAGCTTTCTTT. The V gene is TRBV6-1, the J gene TRBJ1-1, with TRBD1 identical over 7 bases. The CDR3 sequence is 16 residues long. Per the germline V gene, CDR1 is MNHNS and CDR2 is SASEGT. J was trimmed by 6 bases and V by 2 bases; bases with no gene match: 12.

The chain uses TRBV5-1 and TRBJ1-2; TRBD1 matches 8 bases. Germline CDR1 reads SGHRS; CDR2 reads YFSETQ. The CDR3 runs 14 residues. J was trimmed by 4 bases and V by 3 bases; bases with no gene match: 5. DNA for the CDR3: TGCGCCAGCAGCTCCGGACAGGGCAGCTATGGCTACACCTTC. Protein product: CASSSGQGSYGYTF.

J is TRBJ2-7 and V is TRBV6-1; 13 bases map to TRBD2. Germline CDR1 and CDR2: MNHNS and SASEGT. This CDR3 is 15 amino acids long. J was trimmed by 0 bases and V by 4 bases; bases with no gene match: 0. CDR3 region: CASSGTSGSSYEQYF. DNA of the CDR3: TGTGCCAGCAGTGGGACTAGCGGGAGCTCCTACGAGCAGTACTTC.

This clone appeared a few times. The CDR3 DNA is TGTGCCAGCAGCCCAACAACAAGCGGGACCCTCACAGATACGCAGTATTTT. Translation: CASSPTTSGTLTDTQYF. The chain combines TRBV7-6 with TRBJ2-3, with 7 bases identical to TRBD2. Losses at the gene ends were 5 bases for V and 2 bases for J; bases not matched to a gene: 13. The CDR3 is made up of 17 amino acids. The V gene's germline CDR1 is SGHVS and CDR2 FNYEAQ.

This chain's CDR3 is CASSNPGPGYTF. The CDR3 DNA reads TGTGCCAGCTCGAATCCCGGGCCCGGCTACACCTTC. The chain combines TRBV7-9 with TRBJ1-2, with D unresolved. CDR3 length: 12 residues. Germline V CDR1 and CDR2: SEHNR, FQNEAQ (reference sequence). Deletions cut 8 bases from V and 8 bases from J, with 15 bases between.

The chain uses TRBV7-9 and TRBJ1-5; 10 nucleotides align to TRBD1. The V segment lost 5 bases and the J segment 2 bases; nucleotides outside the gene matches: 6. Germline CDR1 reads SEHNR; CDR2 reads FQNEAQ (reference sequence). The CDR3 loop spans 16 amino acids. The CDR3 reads CASSPTTGGGNQPQHF. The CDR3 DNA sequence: TGTGCCAGCAGCCCCACGACAGGGGGCGGCAATCAGCCCCAGCATTTT.

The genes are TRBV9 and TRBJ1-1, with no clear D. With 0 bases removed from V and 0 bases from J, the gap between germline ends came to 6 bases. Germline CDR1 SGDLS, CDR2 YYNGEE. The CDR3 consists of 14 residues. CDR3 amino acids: CASSVGSVNTEAFF. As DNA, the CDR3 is TGTGCCAGCAGCGTAGGGTCAGTGAACACTGAAGCTTTCTTT.

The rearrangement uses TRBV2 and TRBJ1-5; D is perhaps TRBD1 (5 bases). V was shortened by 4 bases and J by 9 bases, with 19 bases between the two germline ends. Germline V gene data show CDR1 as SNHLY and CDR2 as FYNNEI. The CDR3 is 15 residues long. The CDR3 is CASSGLGPTAGPQHF. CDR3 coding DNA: TGTGCCAGCAGTGGGTTGGGACCGACCGCTGGGCCCCAGCATTTT.